A single sample gave rise to the 8 T cell receptor beta chains below, sequenced in a study of CD4 and CD8 cells across lung adenocarcinoma regions. TCRdb re-called the PCR reads with MiXCR, one entry per CDR3 protein. Of about 11,000 distinct CDR3 sequences listed, 53% are singletons. Sequencing was performed on CD4+ T cells from the center of a lung tumor. Receptor source: a male donor with lung adenocarcinoma. The CD4 and CD8 labels of this study may be unreliable.

This clonotype turned up a few times. The chain carries TRBV12-3 or TRBV12-4 and TRBJ2-1; D is undetermined. The J call may be mistaken, given a closer DNA end match to TRBJ2-7. The CDR3 contains 14 residues. In nucleotides, the CDR3 is TGTGCCAGCAGTGATACTCCTACTACCTACGAGCAGTACTTC. Residues: CASSDTPTTYEQYF.

This clonotype was detected only a few times. The chain uses TRBV12-3 or TRBV12-4 and TRBJ2-5; 7 bases align to TRBD2. This CDR3 is built from 16 residues. The J segment lost 5 bases and the V segment lost 6 bases, leaving 15 bases of the junction unmatched. CDR3 sequence reads: CASSQAGPTFYETQYF. The CDR3 DNA is TGTGCCAGCAGCCAAGCGGGGCCGACCTTCTATGAGACCCAGTACTTC.

The V call is TRBV6-1, the J call TRBJ2-5; the D gene could be TRBD1 or TRBD2 (6 bases each). CDR3 length equals 16 residues. Trimming shortened V by 8 bases and J by 4 bases, and 23 bases separated the two germline ends. In germline, CDR1 is MNHNS, CDR2 SASEGT. The CDR3 loop is CASGEAGGRDPETQYF. The CDR3 DNA is TGTGCCAGCGGGGAGGCCGGGGGCCGGGACCCAGAGACCCAGTACTTC.

There are a few counts of this clonotype. This chain links TRBV5-1 with TRBJ1-2; TRBD1 matches 10 bases. CDR3 size: 14 residues. Unmatched junction bases numbered 7, after V lost 3 bases and J lost 8 bases. Germline CDR1 reads SGHRS; CDR2 reads YFSETQ. DNA of the CDR3: TGCGCCAGCAGCTCGCTGACAGGGGGCGGAGGCTACACCTTC. It translates to CASSSLTGGGGYTF.

This clonotype was recorded a few times. This chain connects TRBV10-3 to TRBJ2-1; D not resolved. CDR3 length: 13 amino acids. Trimming removed 0 bases at V and 10 bases at J, with 10 bases between. Germline-derived CDR1 and CDR2 are ENHRY and SYGVKD. CDR3 sequence (DNA): TGTGCCATCAGTGAGTCGTATGCAGGCGAGCAGTTCTTC. It specifies CAISESYAGEQFF.

The genes are TRBV6-1 and TRBJ2-1, with 7 bases identical to TRBD2. The CDR3 loop spans 13 amino acids. Germline CDR1 MNHNS, CDR2 SASEGT. J lost 4 bases, V lost 6 bases, and 3 bases had no gene match. The CDR3 DNA reads TGTGCCAGCAGGACTAGCCCGTACAATGAGCAGTTCTTC. It is translated as CASRTSPYNEQFF.

In its sample, this clonotype is medium-sized (0.01 to 0.1%). The V and J genes are TRBV27 and TRBJ2-2; perhaps TRBD1 as D (6 bases). The ends were cut back, 5 bases at V and 4 bases at J, with 17 bases in the middle. This CDR3 region has 16 residues. Germline V gene lookup returns CDR1 MNHEY and CDR2 SMNVEV (reference sequence). CDR3 nucleotide sequence: TGTGCCAGCAGTAGGAAAGGGGGAGCTAGCACCGGGGAGCTGTTTTTT. Protein sequence: CASSRKGGASTGELFF.

The chain carries TRBV11-2 and TRBJ2-5, with D possibly being TRBD1 (6 bases). V was trimmed by 6 bases and J by 4 bases, leaving 18 bases between them. The CDR3 runs 15 residues. Germline values: CDR1 SGHAT, CDR2 FQNNGV. CDR3 DNA: TGTGCCAGCAGTAAACGGGCAGGGGAAGGAGAGACCCAGTACTTC. It translates to CASSKRAGEGETQYF.